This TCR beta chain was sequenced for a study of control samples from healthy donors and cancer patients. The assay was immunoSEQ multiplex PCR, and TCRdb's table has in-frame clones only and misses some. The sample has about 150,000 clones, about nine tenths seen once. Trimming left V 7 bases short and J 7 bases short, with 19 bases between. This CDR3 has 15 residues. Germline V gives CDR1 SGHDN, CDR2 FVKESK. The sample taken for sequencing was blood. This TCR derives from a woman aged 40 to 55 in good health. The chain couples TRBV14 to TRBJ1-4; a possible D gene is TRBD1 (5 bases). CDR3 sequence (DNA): TGTGCCAGCACCGCATGGAGGGGAGGGTGTGAAAAACTGTTTTTT. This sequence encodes CASTAWRGGCEKLFF. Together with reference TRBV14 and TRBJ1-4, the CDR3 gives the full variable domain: EAGVTQFPSHSVIEKGQTVTLRCDPISGHDNLYWYRRVMGKEIKFLLHFVKESKQDESGMPNNRFLAERTGGTYSTLKVQPAELEDSGVYFCASTAWRGGCEKLFFGSGTQLSVL.